These 32 T cell receptor beta chains were sequenced from one sample in a study of blood T cells in healthy people across ages. Together with a sample-barcoded 5' primer, a J-beta primer mix was included in a second PCR lasting about 6 to 11 cycles. TCRdb processed the 5' RACE reads anew with MiXCR; each CDR3 protein has one entry. This table holds over a million distinct CDR3 sequences, under 55% found once. The sequencing sample was made of blood. All receptors derive from a woman aged 60 to 75 in good health.

The chain employs TRBV20-1 and TRBJ2-1; TRBD2 aligns across 11 bases. V shed 3 bases, J shed 5 bases, and the junction held 9 bases outside the gene matches. Germline-derived CDR1 and CDR2 are DFQATT and SNEGSKA (reference sequence). The CDR3 is 16 amino acids. The CDR3 DNA reads TGCAGTGCTAGGGGAATAGCGGGAGGGACAGACAATGAGCAGTTCTTC. Its translation is CSARGIAGGTDNEQFF.

The chain has TRBV5-1 and TRBJ1-1; no clear D gene. CDR1 SGHRS and CDR2 YFSETQ come from the germline V gene. This CDR3 is 11 amino acids long. Trimming removed 2 bases at V and 5 bases at J, with 4 bases between. CDR3 loop: CASSFGTEAFF. CDR3 sequence (DNA): TGCGCCAGCAGCTTCGGGACTGAAGCTTTCTTT.

This clonotype was seen at least ten times. The chain uses TRBV7-2 and TRBJ2-7, with TRBD1 matching over 7 bases. The CDR3 has 11 amino acids. Germline V gene data show CDR1 as SGHTA and CDR2 as FQGNSA. V was clipped by 1 base and J by 12 bases; unmatched bases: 3. CDR3 protein: CASSLGTGVYF. CDR3 sequence (DNA): TGTGCCAGCAGCTTAGGGACAGGCGTGTACTTC.

The chain carries TRBV7-9 and TRBJ1-1; 7 positions match TRBD1. This CDR3 comprises 12 residues. The junction had 4 bases not matched to a gene; V was cut back by 5 bases and J by 7 bases. The germline CDR1 and CDR2 sequences are SEHNR and FQNEAQ (reference sequence). The CDR3 loop is CASSKGGGEAFF. For the CDR3, the DNA is TGTGCCAGCAGCAAAGGGGGCGGTGAAGCTTTCTTT.

The V call is TRBV2, the J call TRBJ2-3; 7 nucleotides line up with TRBD2. Per the germline V gene, CDR1 is SNHLY and CDR2 is FYNNEI. The CDR3 totals 14 residues. V lost 6 bases to trimming and J lost 4 bases; unmatched junction nucleotides: 7. The CDR3 region is CASSQPRGADTQYF. The CDR3 region has the DNA TGTGCCAGCAGCCAGCCCCGGGGGGCAGATACGCAGTATTTT.

This clonotype was detected a few times. V is TRBV9 and J is TRBJ2-3; 7 positions match TRBD2. From germline, CDR1 is SGDLS and CDR2 YYNGEE. The CDR3 is made up of 15 amino acids. Trimming removed 4 bases from V and 3 bases from J; junction bases left unmatched: 8. The CDR3 coding sequence is TGTGCCAGCAGCCGGGGGGTTGACCGAACAGATACGCAGTATTTT. Its translation is CASSRGVDRTDTQYF. The variable domain in full, completed from reference TRBV9 and TRBJ2-3, reads DSGVTQTPKHLITATGQRVTLRCSPRSGDLSVYWYQQSLDQGLQFLIQYYNGEERAKGNILERFSAQQFPDLHSELNLSSLELGDSALYFCASSRGVDRTDTQYFGPGTRLTVL.

This clonotype came up a few times. This rearrangement joins TRBV27 to TRBJ2-1, with D hard to call. CDR3 size: 15 residues. Germline loops: CDR1 MNHEY, CDR2 SMNVEV (reference sequence). Trimming pared 3 bases from V and 5 bases from J, leaving 14 bases between. The CDR3 here is CASSLDRDLDNEQFF. In DNA, the CDR3 is TGTGCCAGCAGTTTGGATCGAGACTTGGACAATGAGCAGTTCTTC.

The chain recombines TRBV27 with TRBJ2-1; D is undetermined. V shed 6 bases and J shed 1 base, with 10 bases lying between them. This CDR3 has 14 amino acids. Germline lookup yields CDR1 MNHEY and CDR2 SMNVEV (reference sequence). In nucleotides, the CDR3 is TGTGCCAGCAGCAACGCGAATTCCTACAATGAGCAGTTCTTC. Its translation: CASSNANSYNEQFF.

This clonotype was picked up a small number of times. The chain employs TRBV29-1 and TRBJ2-7; possibly TRBD2 for D (5 bases). Trimming removed 1 base at V and 5 bases at J, with 18 bases between. The CDR3 extends over 15 amino acids. CDR1 and CDR2 from the germline V gene are SQVTM and ANQGSEA. This chain's CDR3 is CSVEVREGLWNEQYF. CDR3 DNA sequence: TGCAGCGTTGAAGTCCGGGAAGGTCTCTGGAACGAGCAGTACTTC.

The J gene is TRBJ1-5, the V gene TRBV27, with D perhaps TRBD1 (5 bases). The V and J ends lost 3 bases and 0 bases respectively, with 9 bases between them. In germline, CDR1 is MNHEY, CDR2 SMNVEV (reference sequence). The CDR3 has 15 amino acids. The CDR3 loop reads CASSFNRYSNQPQHF. As DNA, the CDR3 is TGTGCCAGCAGTTTCAACAGGTATAGCAATCAGCCCCAGCATTTT.

This clonotype was found many times. This chain joins TRBV9 and TRBJ2-3; tentatively, D is TRBD1 or TRBD2 (6 bases each). This CDR3 has 13 residues. CDR1 is SGDLS, CDR2 YYNGEE, per germline. With 4 bases removed from V and 3 bases from J, the gap between germline ends came to 9 bases. CDR3 loop: CASSRGLTDTQYF. In DNA form, the CDR3 reads TGTGCCAGCAGCCGGGGGCTGACAGATACGCAGTATTTT. The variable domain in full, with the rest retrieved from reference TRBV9 and TRBJ2-3, is DSGVTQTPKHLITATGQRVTLRCSPRSGDLSVYWYQQSLDQGLQFLIQYYNGEERAKGNILERFSAQQFPDLHSELNLSSLELGDSALYFCASSRGLTDTQYFGPGTRLTVL.

This clonotype was detected only a few times. The chain uses TRBV28 and TRBJ2-7, with TRBD2 as a possible D gene (6 bases). The CDR3 spans 13 residues. CDR1 and CDR2 (germline): MDHEN, SYDVKM. Trimming removed 7 bases at V and 0 bases at J, with 10 bases between. The CDR3 protein is CASTWRDSYEQYF. The CDR3 DNA follows: TGTGCCAGCACTTGGCGGGACTCCTACGAGCAGTACTTC. Filled out from reference TRBV28 and TRBJ2-7, the complete variable domain reads DVKVTQSSRYLVKRTGEKVFLECVQDMDHENMFWYRQDPGLGLRLIYFSYDVKMKEKGDIPEGYSVSREKKERFSLILESASTNQTSMYLCASTWRDSYEQYFGPGTRLTVT.

J is TRBJ1-2 and V is TRBV2; TRBD1 agrees at 10 bases. The J segment lost 3 bases and the V segment lost 4 bases, leaving 2 bases of the junction unmatched. The CDR3 runs to 14 residues. The V gene's germline CDR1 is SNHLY and CDR2 FYNNEI. The CDR3 DNA follows: TGTGCCAGCAGTGTGGGGACAGGGGACTATGGCTACACCTTC. This encodes CASSVGTGDYGYTF.

Only one count was recorded for this clonotype. The rearrangement links TRBV25-1 to TRBJ1-6; possibly TRBD1 for D (5 bases). Germline values: CDR1 MGHDK, CDR2 SYGVNS. Trimming shortened V by 3 bases and J by 9 bases, and 12 bases separated the two germline ends. This CDR3 has 14 amino acids. This CDR3 is CASSEPQTGSPLHF. The CDR3 DNA sequence: TGTGCCAGCAGTGAGCCACAAACAGGTTCACCCCTCCACTTT. The variable domain in full, with the rest retrieved from reference TRBV25-1 and TRBJ1-6, is EADIYQTPRYLVIGTGKKITLECSQTMGHDKMYWYQQDPGMELHLIHYSYGVNSTEKGDLSSESTVSRIRTEHFPLTLESARPSHTSQYLCASSEPQTGSPLHFGNGTRLTVT.

This chain connects TRBV28 to TRBJ1-1; possible D gene TRBD1, 5 bases. The V and J ends lost 7 bases and 1 base respectively, with 13 bases between them. This CDR3 spans 14 amino acids. Germline V lookup: CDR1 MDHEN, CDR2 SYDVKM. CDR3 sequence reads: CASNYGDRNTEAFF. The CDR3 nucleotides read TGTGCCAGCAACTATGGAGACAGGAACACTGAAGCTTTCTTT.

The chain joins TRBV5-1 to TRBJ2-1; the match to TRBD2 covers 9 bases. This CDR3 is 16 amino acids long. Per germline, CDR1 SGHRS and CDR2 YFSETQ. With 2 bases clipped from V and 8 bases from J, the junction kept 11 bases outside the gene matches. The CDR3 loop reads CASSFWVSGSGYEQFF. In DNA, the CDR3 is TGCGCCAGCAGCTTTTGGGTTAGCGGGAGTGGCTATGAGCAGTTCTTC. Full variable domain (remainder filled in from reference TRBV5-1 and TRBJ2-1): KAGVTQTPRYLIKTRGQQVTLSCSPISGHRSVSWYQQTPGQGLQFLFEYFSETQRNKGNFPGRFSGRQFSNSRSEMNVSTLELGDSALYLCASSFWVSGSGYEQFFGPGTRLTVL.

A few counts support this clonotype. V and J are TRBV7-9 and TRBJ2-2; D is undetermined. The length of the CDR3 is 14 residues. V was trimmed by 3 bases and J by 1 base, leaving 6 bases between them. Looked up from germline, CDR1 is SEHNR and CDR2 is FQNEAQ (reference sequence). CDR3: CASSFRRNTGELFF. CDR3 DNA sequence: TGTGCCAGCAGCTTCCGCCGGAACACCGGGGAGCTGTTTTTT.

The chain joins TRBV6-5 to TRBJ1-6, with D tentatively TRBD1 (5 bases). The ends were cut back, 1 base at V and 14 bases at J, with 15 bases in the middle. CDR1 is MNHEY, CDR2 SVGAGI, per germline. CDR3 length: 14 amino acids. The CDR3, as DNA: TGTGCCAGCAGTTACTTTTCAGGGACGGAGTCCCTCCACTTT. This gives the protein CASSYFSGTESLHF.

This clonotype was counted a few times. The chain couples TRBV2 to TRBJ2-1, with D perhaps matching TRBD2 (6 bases). Germline CDR1 SNHLY, CDR2 FYNNEI. This CDR3 is 15 amino acids long. V was pared by 7 bases and J by 2 bases, with 15 bases between. The CDR3 is CASKVLARPYNEQFF. In DNA, the CDR3 is TGTGCCAGCAAAGTCCTAGCGCGACCCTACAATGAGCAGTTCTTC.

The chain joins TRBV7-6 to TRBJ1-4; D is undetermined. This CDR3 is built from 16 residues. Trimming shortened V by 4 bases and J by 3 bases, and 15 bases separated the two germline ends. The germline V gene encodes CDR1 SGHVS and CDR2 FNYEAQ. CDR3 bases: TGTGCCAGCAGCTCAATCTTACGCATCTCTAATGAAAAACTGTTTTTT. Translation: CASSSILRISNEKLFF. The whole variable domain, filled in from reference TRBV7-6 and TRBJ1-4, reads GAGVSQSPRYKVTKRGQDVALRCDPISGHVSLYWYRQALGQGPEFLTYFNYEAQQDKSGLPNDRFSAERPEGSISTLTIQRTEQRDSAMYRCASSSILRISNEKLFFGSGTQLSVL.

This chain uses TRBV12-3 or TRBV12-4 with TRBJ2-7; 9 nucleotides align to TRBD1. This CDR3 has 14 amino acids. The V segment lost 4 bases and the J segment 4 bases; nucleotides outside the gene matches: 5. CDR3 bases: TGTGCCAGCAGTTCAACAGGGGGCGCGTACGAGCAGTACTTC. Amino acid sequence: CASSSTGGAYEQYF.

This clonotype was found many times. This chain connects TRBV12-3 or TRBV12-4 to TRBJ2-7, with D uncertain. This CDR3 has 13 amino acids. The V end lost 3 bases, the J end lost 2 bases, and 8 bases lay between the germline ends. DNA for the CDR3: TGTGCCAGCAGTTTCGGGCGGACCTACGAGCAGTACTTC. It codes for CASSFGRTYEQYF.

The J gene is TRBJ1-2, the V gene TRBV20-1; D possibly corresponds to TRBD1 (5 bases). V was clipped by 3 bases and J by 7 bases, with 15 bases between them. This CDR3 region has 13 residues. Germline V CDR1 and CDR2: DFQATT, SNEGSKA (reference sequence). In DNA, the CDR3 is TGCAGTGCTAGTGACAGAGGGATTGGTGGCTACACCTTC. It translates to CSASDRGIGGYTF.

J is TRBJ2-4 and V is TRBV5-1; the D gene could be TRBD1 or TRBD2 (7 bases each). Germline assignment: CDR1 SGHRS and CDR2 YFSETQ. CDR3 length: 17 amino acids. Trimming pared 4 bases from V and 0 bases from J, leaving 17 bases between. Here the CDR3 DNA reads TGCGCCAGCAGCCCGGGGGGACAGTTTCTAGCCAAAAACATTCAGTACTTC. This encodes CASSPGGQFLAKNIQYF.

This clonotype was seen more than once but under ten times. The chain combines TRBV7-9 with TRBJ1-5; perhaps TRBD1 as D (5 bases). The germline CDR1 and CDR2 sequences are SEHNR and FQNEAQ (reference sequence). CDR3 size: 16 residues. V lost 5 bases to trimming and J lost 2 bases, with 16 bases between them. CDR3 amino acids: CASSPDRGYGNQPQHF. For the CDR3, the DNA is TGTGCCAGCAGCCCCGATCGGGGGTACGGCAATCAGCCCCAGCATTTT.

This chain joins TRBV3-1 and TRBJ2-1, with 9 positions matching TRBD2. J was trimmed by 6 bases and V by 1 base; bases with no gene match: 1. The CDR3 is 14 amino acids. Germline assignment: CDR1 LGHDT and CDR2 YNNKEL (reference sequence). The CDR3 here is CASSQVTSGNEQFF. In nucleotides, the CDR3 is TGTGCCAGCAGCCAAGTGACTAGCGGCAATGAGCAGTTCTTC.

This chain links TRBV20-1 with TRBJ2-1, with TRBD2 matching 10 bases. Germline CDR1 reads DFQATT; CDR2 reads SNEGSKA (reference sequence). The CDR3 covers 16 residues. V shed 1 base, J shed 10 bases, and the junction held 13 bases outside the gene matches. CDR3 residues: CSARGQSAGGNREQFF. CDR3 nucleotides: TGCAGTGCTAGAGGTCAATCAGCGGGAGGGAATAGGGAGCAGTTCTTC.

The chain carries TRBV9 and TRBJ2-2; TRBD1 agrees at 7 bases. Germline loops: CDR1 SGDLS, CDR2 YYNGEE. There are 15 residues in the CDR3. Trimming cost V 0 bases and J 6 bases; bases outside gene matches: 5. The CDR3, as DNA: TGTGCCAGCAGCGTAGGAGGACAGGCCCCCGGGGAGCTGTTTTTT. It is translated as CASSVGGQAPGELFF. Full variable domain (remainder filled in from reference TRBV9 and TRBJ2-2): DSGVTQTPKHLITATGQRVTLRCSPRSGDLSVYWYQQSLDQGLQFLIQYYNGEERAKGNILERFSAQQFPDLHSELNLSSLELGDSALYFCASSVGGQAPGELFFGEGSRLTVL.

This clonotype was seen a handful of times. The chain couples TRBV4-2 to TRBJ2-1; the D gene could be TRBD1 or TRBD2 (7 bases each). CDR1 LGHNA and CDR2 YNFKEQ come from the germline V gene. V was shortened by 0 bases and J by 4 bases, with 13 bases between the two germline ends. The CDR3 extends over 16 amino acids. The CDR3 DNA sequence: TGTGCCAGCAGCCAAGAAGGGCAGGGGGGGTACAATGAGCAGTTCTTC. Amino acids: CASSQEGQGGYNEQFF.

The chain combines TRBV7-6 with TRBJ2-1; 8 bases are a match to TRBD2. Germline V lookup: CDR1 SGHVS, CDR2 FNYEAQ. The CDR3 consists of 14 residues. V lost 3 bases to trimming and J lost 9 bases; unmatched junction nucleotides: 7. In DNA, the CDR3 is TGTGCCAGCAGCTTGTCGGGAGGGGGGACTGAGCAGTTCTTC. Translation: CASSLSGGGTEQFF.

In regard to this clonotype: Being one base from a much bigger clone, this may be a read error. This rearrangement joins TRBV10-3 to TRBJ2-3; 11 nucleotides agree with TRBD2. This CDR3 region has 14 residues. CDR1 and CDR2 from the germline V gene are ENHRY and SYGVKD. CDR3 sequence reads: CAIGGTSGTDTQSF. The CDR3 DNA reads TGTGCCATCGGCGGGACTAGCGGCACAGATACGCAGTCTTTT.

The V and J genes are TRBV5-8 and TRBJ2-5; D might be TRBD1 (5 bases). CDR1 is SGHTS, CDR2 YDEGEE, per germline. The CDR3 contains 14 residues. V was trimmed by 2 bases and J by 5 bases, leaving 13 bases between them. The CDR3 nucleotides are TGTGCCAGCAGCTTCCGAGACAGAACGGAGACCCAGTACTTC. Translating it yields CASSFRDRTETQYF.